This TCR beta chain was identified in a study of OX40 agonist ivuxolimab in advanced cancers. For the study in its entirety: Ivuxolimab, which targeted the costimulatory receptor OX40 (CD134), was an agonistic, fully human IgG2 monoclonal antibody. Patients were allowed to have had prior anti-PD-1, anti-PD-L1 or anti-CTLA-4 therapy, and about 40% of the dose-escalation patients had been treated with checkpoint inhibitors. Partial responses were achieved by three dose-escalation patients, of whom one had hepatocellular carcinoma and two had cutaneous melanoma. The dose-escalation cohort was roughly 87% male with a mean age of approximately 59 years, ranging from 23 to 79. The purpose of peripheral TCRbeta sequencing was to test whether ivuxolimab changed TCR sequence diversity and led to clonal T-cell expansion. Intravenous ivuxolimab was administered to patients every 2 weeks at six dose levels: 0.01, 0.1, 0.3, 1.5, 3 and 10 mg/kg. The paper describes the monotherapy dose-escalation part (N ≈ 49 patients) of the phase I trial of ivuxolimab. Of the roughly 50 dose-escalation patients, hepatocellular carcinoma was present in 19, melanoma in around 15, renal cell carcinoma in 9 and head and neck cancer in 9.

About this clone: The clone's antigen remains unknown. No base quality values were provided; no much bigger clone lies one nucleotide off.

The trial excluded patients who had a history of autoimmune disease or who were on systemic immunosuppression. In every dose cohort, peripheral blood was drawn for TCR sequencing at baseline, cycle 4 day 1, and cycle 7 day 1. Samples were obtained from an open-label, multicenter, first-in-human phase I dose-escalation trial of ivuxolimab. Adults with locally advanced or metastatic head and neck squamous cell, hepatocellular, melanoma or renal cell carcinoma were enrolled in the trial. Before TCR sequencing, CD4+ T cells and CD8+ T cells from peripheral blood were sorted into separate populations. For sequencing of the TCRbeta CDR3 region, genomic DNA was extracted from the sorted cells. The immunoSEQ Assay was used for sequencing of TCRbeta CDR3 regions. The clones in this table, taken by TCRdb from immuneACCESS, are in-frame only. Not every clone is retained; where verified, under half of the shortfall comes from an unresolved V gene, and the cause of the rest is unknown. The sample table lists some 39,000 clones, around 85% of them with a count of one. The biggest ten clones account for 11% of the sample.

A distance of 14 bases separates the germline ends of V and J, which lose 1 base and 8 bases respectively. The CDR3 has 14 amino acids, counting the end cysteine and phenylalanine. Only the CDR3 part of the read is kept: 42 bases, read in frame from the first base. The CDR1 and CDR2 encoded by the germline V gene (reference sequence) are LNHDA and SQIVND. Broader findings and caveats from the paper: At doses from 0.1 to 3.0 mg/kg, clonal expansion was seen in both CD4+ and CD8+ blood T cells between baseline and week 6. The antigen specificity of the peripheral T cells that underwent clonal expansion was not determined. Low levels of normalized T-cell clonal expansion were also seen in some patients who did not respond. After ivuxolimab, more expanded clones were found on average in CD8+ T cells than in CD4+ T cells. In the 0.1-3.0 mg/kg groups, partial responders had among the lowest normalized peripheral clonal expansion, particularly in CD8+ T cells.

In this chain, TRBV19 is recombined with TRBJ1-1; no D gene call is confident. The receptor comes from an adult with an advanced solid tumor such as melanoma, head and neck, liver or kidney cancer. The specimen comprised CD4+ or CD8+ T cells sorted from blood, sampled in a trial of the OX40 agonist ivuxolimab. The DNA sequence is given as TGTGCCAGTAGTATAGGAGGGCCCTCCGCAGAAGCTTTCTTT. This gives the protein CASSIGGPSAEAFF.